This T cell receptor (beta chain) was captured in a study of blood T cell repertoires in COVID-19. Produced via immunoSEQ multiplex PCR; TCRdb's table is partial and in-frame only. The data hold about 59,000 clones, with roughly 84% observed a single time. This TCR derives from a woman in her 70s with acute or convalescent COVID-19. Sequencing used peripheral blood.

As DNA, the CDR3 is TGTGCCAGCAGGCTCGGGTTCGCCTACGAGCAGTACTTC. Translated: CASRLGFAYEQYF. V usage is TRBV27 and J usage is TRBJ2-7; the D is unclear. The CDR3 runs to 13 residues. Germline values: CDR1 MNHEY, CDR2 SMNVEV (reference sequence). V dropped 6 bases and J dropped 2 bases, with 11 bases sitting between them.